This is a list of T cell receptor beta chains from one sample in a study of blood T cell repertoires in COVID-19. Profiled with immunoSEQ multiplex PCR; TCRdb holds only in-frame clones, not every one. Among roughly 17,000 clones, 85% to 95% were seen once, and the ten largest hold 5.7%. The specimen sequenced was peripheral blood. The receptors were sampled from a human donor in a cohort sampled during active COVID-19. Both conserved end residues are part of each CDR3. A D gene is named only where the DNA matches it firmly. Not all rows give a size; the values are once, few, many and, for expanded clones, a class.

>15|-|TRBJ1-2|TRBV18|-
CASSPVQASYYGYTF
TGTGCCAGCTCCCCGGTTCAGGCCTCATACTATGGCTACACCTTC
>16|-|TRBJ2-7|TRBV11-2|TRBD2
CASSLASGRFAYEQYF
TGTGCCAGCAGCTTGGCGAGCGGGAGGTTCGCCTACGAGCAGTACTTC
>16|-|TRBJ2-5|TRBV3-1/TRBV3-2|TRBD2
CASSRIRAGDRETQYF
TGTGCCAGCAGCCGAATACGGGCGGGGGACCGGGAGACCCAGTACTTC
>16|once|TRBJ1-3|TRBV5-5|TRBD1
CASSRTGTSSGNTIYF
TGTGCCAGCAGCCGGACAGGGACCTCCTCTGGAAACACCATATATTTT
>18|-|TRBJ2-1|TRBV11-2|-
CASSLRRGTPNAFNEQFF
TGTGCCAGCAGCTTACGGCGGGGGACACCCAATGCGTTCAATGAGCAGTTCTTC
>14|-|TRBJ1-1|TRBV5-1|-
CASSLEARDTEAFF
TGCGCCAGCAGCTTGGAGGCCAGGGACACTGAAGCTTTCTTT
>22|-|TRBJ1-4|TRBV15|TRBD1
CATSRQPITQDRGHATNEKLFF
TGTGCCACCAGCAGACAACCGATCACCCAGGACAGGGGCCATGCAACTAATGAAAAACTGTTTTTT
>14|-|TRBJ1-6|TRBV4-1|-
CASSLGTWDSPLHF
TGCGCCAGCAGCCTCGGGACATGGGATTCACCCCTCCACTTT
>16|-|TRBJ1-1|TRBV19|TRBD1
CASSIGSRGLKTEAFF
TGTGCCAGTAGTATAGGGTCAAGGGGGCTAAAAACTGAAGCTTTCTTT
>17|once|TRBJ2-7|TRBV9|-
CASSVGGAGGPAYEQYF
TGTGCCAGCAGCGTAGGTGGGGCCGGGGGTCCCGCCTACGAGCAGTACTTC
>14|few|TRBJ1-2|TRBV5-4|-
CASSDIYANYGYTF
TGTGCCAGCAGCGACATTTACGCTAACTATGGCTACACCTTC
>13|-|TRBJ1-5|TRBV30|-
CAWSVHPNQPQHF
TGTGCCTGGAGTGTACATCCCAATCAGCCCCAGCATTTT
>12|-|TRBJ2-1|TRBV27|-
CASSLAGSEQFF
TGTGCCAGCAGTTTAGCGGGGTCCGAGCAGTTCTTC
>12|few|TRBJ2-7|TRBV30|-
CAWMGSSYEQYF
TGTGCCTGGATGGGGAGCTCCTACGAGCAGTACTTC
>15|-|TRBJ2-1|TRBV7-9|TRBD2
CASSPGLESLYEQFF
TGTGCCAGCAGCCCCGGACTAGAATCCCTTTATGAGCAGTTCTTC
>19|-|TRBJ2-1|TRBV7-8|TRBD2
CASSRAGGASRSSYNEQFF
TGTGCCAGCAGCCGAGCGGGGGGGGCCTCGAGGAGCTCCTACAATGAGCAGTTCTTC
>13|-|TRBJ1-3|TRBV5-4|-
CASSPPDLNTIYF
TGTGCCAGCAGCCCCCCAGATCTAAACACCATATATTTT
>16|-|TRBJ2-7|TRBV11-2|-
CASSSGRGRFSYEQYF
TGTGCCAGCAGCAGCGGGCGGGGGCGCTTCTCCTACGAGCAGTACTTC
>12|-|TRBJ1-1|TRBV11-2|TRBD1
CASSMDRVVAFF
TGTGCCAGCAGTATGGACAGGGTTGTTGCTTTCTTT
>14|-|TRBJ2-7|TRBV3-1/TRBV3-2|TRBD1
CASSQAGTAYEQYF
TGTGCCAGCAGCCAGGCCGGGACAGCCTACGAGCAGTACTTC
>16|-|TRBJ1-1|TRBV6-6|-
CASSYPYRGSGTEAFF
TGTGCCAGCAGTTACCCCTACCGGGGGTCGGGGACTGAAGCTTTCTTT
>14|few|TRBJ1-5|TRBV19|-
CASSMVAFKVPQHF
TGTGCCAGTAGTATGGTGGCATTTAAAGTGCCCCAGCATTTT
>13|-|TRBJ2-1|TRBV4-3|-
CASSQGWGREQFF
TGCGCCAGCAGCCAAGGTTGGGGGCGGGAGCAGTTCTTC
>14|-|TRBJ2-7|TRBV5-6|-
CASSEGSGSYEQYF
TGTGCCAGCAGTGAGGGATCCGGATCCTACGAGCAGTACTTC
>15|-|TRBJ2-5|TRBV24-1|-
CATSDANRAKETQYF
TGTGCCACCAGTGACGCAAACAGGGCTAAAGAGACCCAGTACTTC
>14|-|TRBJ2-7|TRBV27|TRBD2
CASTTSAIHYEQYF
TGTGCCAGCACAACTAGCGCGATTCATTACGAGCAGTACTTC
>13|-|TRBJ1-1|TRBV28|TRBD1
CASNGQANTEAFF
TGTGCCAGCAATGGACAGGCGAACACTGAAGCTTTCTTT
>14|once|TRBJ2-1|TRBV5-1|TRBD2
CASGTSGPYNEQFF
TGCGCCAGCGGTACTAGCGGACCATACAATGAGCAGTTCTTC
>16|-|TRBJ2-3|TRBV11-2|TRBD2
CASSPRDGGGTDTQYF
TGTGCCAGCAGCCCGAGGGACGGGGGGGGCACAGATACGCAGTATTTT
>15|-|TRBJ1-5|TRBV9|TRBD1
CASSAGGGSNQPQHF
TGTGCCAGCAGCGCAGGGGGTGGAAGCAATCAGCCCCAGCATTTT
>12|-|TRBJ2-1|TRBV7-9|-
CASSSGTKEQFF
TGTGCCAGCAGCTCCGGGACAAAAGAGCAGTTCTTC
>15|-|TRBJ2-7|TRBV6-5|TRBD2
CASSYPSGGSYEQYF
TGTGCCAGCAGTTACCCCAGCGGGGGCTCCTACGAGCAGTACTTC
>16|once|TRBJ1-1|TRBV11-2|-
CASSLRPTGPNTEAFF
TGTGCCAGCAGCTTACGTCCCACAGGCCCCAACACTGAAGCTTTCTTT
>17|-|TRBJ1-4|TRBV23-1|-
CASSQSAINGGAGKLFF
TGCGCCAGCAGTCAATCGGCGATCAATGGGGGGGCGGGAAAACTGTTTTTT
>13|-|TRBJ1-1|TRBV19|-
CASSAAGFTEAFF
TGTGCCAGTAGTGCCGCAGGGTTCACTGAAGCTTTCTTT
>11|-|TRBJ1-2|TRBV6-2/TRBV6-3|TRBD1
CASSSTGAYTF
TGTGCCAGCAGTTCCACAGGGGCCTACACCTTC
>13|-|TRBJ2-5|TRBV12-3/TRBV12-4|-
CASREGLPETQYF
TGTGCCAGCAGGGAGGGACTGCCAGAGACCCAGTACTTC
>17|-|TRBJ2-1|TRBV4-1|TRBD1
CASSQDPGQGGSNEQFF
TGCGCCAGCAGCCAAGACCCGGGACAGGGGGGGTCGAATGAGCAGTTCTTC
>18|-|TRBJ2-4|TRBV11-2|TRBD1
CASSPRPQGVLAKNIQYF
TGTGCCAGCAGCCCGCGCCCCCAGGGGGTACTAGCCAAAAACATTCAGTACTTC